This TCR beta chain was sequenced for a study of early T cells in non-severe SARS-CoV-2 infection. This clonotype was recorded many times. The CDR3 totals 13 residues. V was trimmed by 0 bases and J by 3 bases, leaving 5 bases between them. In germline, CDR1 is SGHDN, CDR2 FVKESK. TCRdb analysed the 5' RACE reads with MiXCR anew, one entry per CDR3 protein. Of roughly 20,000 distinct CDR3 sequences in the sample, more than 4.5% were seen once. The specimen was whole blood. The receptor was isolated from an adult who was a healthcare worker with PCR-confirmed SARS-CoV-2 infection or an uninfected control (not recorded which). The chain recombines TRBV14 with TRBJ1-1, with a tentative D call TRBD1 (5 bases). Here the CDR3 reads CASSQEGDTEAFF. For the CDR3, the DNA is TGTGCCAGCAGCCAAGAAGGGGACACTGAAGCTTTCTTT.